The 8 T cell receptor beta chains below were found in one sample sequenced in a study of T-cell memory formation after mild COVID-19. TCRdb re-called the 5' RACE reads with MiXCR, one entry per CDR3 protein. The sample yields a few hundred thousand distinct CDR3 sequences, about 10% seen once. Specimen: PBMCs or a T cell subset sorted from them (not recorded which). Receptor source: a man aged 18 to 35 who had mild COVID-19 (a few samples of this study predate the infection). Cell type and time point are not known.

The chain has TRBV5-6 and TRBJ2-7; D might be TRBD1 or TRBD2, each matching 5 bases. CDR3 length equals 14 residues. Germline lookup yields CDR1 SGHDT and CDR2 YYEEEE. V was pared by 5 bases and J by 0 bases, with 12 bases between. The chain's CDR3 is CASSKSGASYEQYV. In DNA, the CDR3 is TGTGCCAGCAGTAAGTCCGGGGCCTCCTACGAGCAGTACGTC.

The chain employs TRBV9 and TRBJ2-3; D gene ambiguous. CDR1 SGDLS and CDR2 YYNGEE come from the germline V gene. The CDR3 has 15 amino acids. Deletions cut 0 bases from V and 0 bases from J, with 8 bases between. CDR3 amino acids: CASSVGHPSTDTQYF. The DNA for the CDR3 is TGTGCCAGCAGCGTAGGGCACCCTAGCACAGATACGCAGTATTTT.

The chain employs TRBV9 and TRBJ1-3; D not certain. Germline V gene data show CDR1 as SGDLS and CDR2 as YYNGEE. This CDR3 region has 16 residues. V lost 1 base and J 0 bases, leaving 11 bases between the germline ends. The CDR3 nucleotides read TGTGCCAGCAGCGTAAACACCGGCTTCTCTGGAAACACCATATATTTT. Its protein product is CASSVNTGFSGNTIYF. The full variable domain, completed using reference TRBV9 and TRBJ1-3, is DSGVTQTPKHLITATGQRVTLRCSPRSGDLSVYWYQQSLDQGLQFLIQYYNGEERAKGNILERFSAQQFPDLHSELNLSSLELGDSALYFCASSVNTGFSGNTIYFGEGSWLTVV.

The J gene is TRBJ2-7, the V gene TRBV5-1; D is undetermined. Germline V gene data show CDR1 as SGHRS and CDR2 as YFSETQ. The CDR3 runs 13 residues. V was pared by 2 bases and J by 5 bases, with 11 bases between. The CDR3 loop reads CASSFFKGNEQYF. In DNA, the CDR3 is TGCGCCAGCAGCTTTTTCAAGGGAAACGAGCAGTACTTC.

This chain links TRBV5-1 with TRBJ2-5; 9 bases line up with TRBD1. The CDR3 has 15 amino acids. V was pared by 4 bases and J by 4 bases, with 8 bases of the junction left unmatched. Germline CDR1 reads SGHRS; CDR2 reads YFSETQ. The CDR3 is CASSLTGGQGETQYF. CDR3 bases: TGCGCCAGCAGCCTGACGGGGGGACAGGGAGAGACCCAGTACTTC.

This clonotype occurred a few times. This rearrangement joins TRBV20-1 to TRBJ1-3; TRBD1 is a possible D gene (5 bases). The CDR3 is 15 residues long. The germline V and J ends were trimmed by 1 base and 4 bases, with 14 bases remaining between them. CDR1 is DFQATT, CDR2 SNEGSKA, per germline (reference sequence). The CDR3 reads CSARAAGVGGNTIYF. CDR3 bases: TGCAGTGCTAGAGCAGCGGGGGTAGGGGGAAACACCATATATTTT.

This clonotype was detected only a few times. V gene TRBV28 combines with J gene TRBJ1-2; weak D call: TRBD1 (5 bases). The V end lost 7 bases, the J end lost 7 bases, and 19 bases lay between the germline ends. This CDR3 is built from 14 residues. Germline CDR1 MDHEN, CDR2 SYDVKM. CDR3 region: CASTGGPWGPGYTF. CDR3 coding DNA: TGTGCCAGCACTGGGGGACCTTGGGGCCCTGGCTACACCTTC.

This clonotype was seen at least ten times. The chain uses TRBV12-3 or TRBV12-4 and TRBJ2-7, with a weak D call TRBD1 (6 bases). This CDR3 is 13 amino acids long. V was cut by 5 bases and J by 3 bases, with 11 bases left in between. The CDR3 spells CASSPTGSYEQYF. The CDR3 DNA follows: TGTGCCAGCAGTCCTACAGGGAGCTACGAGCAGTACTTC.